These 19 T cell receptor beta chains came from one sample sequenced in a study of T cell clusters in autoimmune cytopenias. TRB was amplified by touch-down multiplex PCR, primer pools A and B combined. TCRdb re-called the multiplex PCR reads; one entry per CDR3 protein, DNA not given. The data show 7,500 to 9,500 distinct CDR3 sequences, and the top ten clones hold less than 4.5%. TRB was amplified from 250 ng of peripheral blood genomic DNA per sample. Source material: peripheral blood. These receptors were obtained from a human donor with an autoimmune cytopenia or autoimmune hepatitis (not recorded which).

This chain uses TRBV7-9 with TRBJ2-7; checking the TCRdb D call of TRBD1 is not possible without DNA. Per the germline V gene, CDR1 is SEHNR and CDR2 is FQNEAQ (reference sequence). The CDR3 sequence is 15 residues long. Here the CDR3 reads CASSPRGSSGREQYF.

The chain employs TRBV6-1 and TRBJ1-5; the TCRdb call, TRBD1, lacks DNA for checking. The CDR3 has 16 residues. CDR1 and CDR2 (germline): MNHNS, SASEGT. The CDR3 region is CASRLSGQGGSQPQHF.

By frequency, this clonotype is medium-sized. This rearrangement joins TRBV30 to TRBJ2-4; TCRdb calls TRBD1, which cannot be checked without DNA. The CDR3 consists of 14 residues. Germline V lookup: CDR1 GTSNPN, CDR2 SVGIG (reference sequence). The CDR3 loop reads CAWSWAGGRDIQYF.

The V call is TRBV5-6, the J call TRBJ2-1; the D call of TRBD2 rests on TCRdb alone, since no DNA is present to check it. Germline loops: CDR1 SGHDT, CDR2 YYEEEE. The CDR3 is 15 amino acids. The CDR3 protein is CASSQLAGPYNEQFF.

The rearrangement uses TRBV7-9 and TRBJ2-3. The CDR3 length is 14 residues. The germline V gene encodes CDR1 SEHNR and CDR2 FQNEAQ (reference sequence). The CDR3 loop reads CASSFRQSTDTQYF.

This clonotype is identified as medium-sized from frequency. The chain uses TRBV6-5 and TRBJ2-2; TCRdb reports TRBD2, a call that lacks DNA to check it against. There are 14 residues in the CDR3. From germline, CDR1 is MNHEY and CDR2 SVGAGI. The CDR3 sequence: CASRRQRGTGELFF.

This chain uses TRBV6-5 with TRBJ2-7; TCRdb's assignment of TRBD2 cannot be checked, as there is no DNA. Per the germline V gene, CDR1 is MNHEY and CDR2 is SVGAGI. The CDR3 is 15 residues long. The CDR3 reads CASSYSKLAGAEQYF.

This clonotype is medium-sized by frequency. This chain uses TRBV6-5 with TRBJ2-1; the TRBD1 assignment by TCRdb is unverifiable without DNA. Germline CDR1 reads MNHEY; CDR2 reads SVGAGI. CDR3 length: 15 amino acids. This CDR3 is CASSPRDRTYNEQFF.

This chain uses TRBV20-1 with TRBJ2-3; the TCRdb call, TRBD1, lacks DNA for checking. Looked up from germline, CDR1 is DFQATT and CDR2 is SNEGSKA (reference sequence). The CDR3 runs 13 residues. The CDR3 sequence is CSAPGTSTDTQYF.

The V call is TRBV20-1, the J call TRBJ2-7. Germline V gene lookup returns CDR1 DFQATT and CDR2 SNEGSKA (reference sequence). This CDR3 spans 13 amino acids. This chain's CDR3 is CSAGRSISYEQYF.

Judged by frequency, this clonotype is medium-sized. This chain joins TRBV6-1 and TRBJ1-5. The length of the CDR3 is 15 residues. CDR1 MNHNS and CDR2 SASEGT come from the germline V gene. CDR3 sequence reads: CASRRAEESNQPQHF.

By frequency, this clonotype registers medium-sized (0.01 to 0.1%). The chain combines TRBV6-5 with TRBJ1-6. CDR3 length equals 18 residues. Germline V gene sequence: CDR1 MNHEY, CDR2 SVGAGI. CDR3 in amino acids: CASSFRSQGHSYNSPLHF.

This clonotype is called medium-sized based on its frequency. The chain carries TRBV6-5 and TRBJ2-5; TCRdb calls TRBD1, which cannot be checked without DNA. The germline CDR1 and CDR2 sequences are MNHEY and SVGAGI. The CDR3 has 14 amino acids. CDR3: CASSYGLGRETQYF.

The V gene is TRBV20-1, the J gene TRBJ2-1; TCRdb reports TRBD2, a call that lacks DNA to check it against. The germline V gene encodes CDR1 DFQATT and CDR2 SNEGSKA (reference sequence). The CDR3 extends over 16 amino acids. CDR3 sequence reads: CSARDWLAGGPNEQFF.

The rearrangement joins TRBV6-5 to TRBJ1-5; checking the TCRdb D call of TRBD1 is not possible without DNA. The germline gives CDR1 MNHEY, CDR2 SVGAGI. The CDR3 runs 15 residues. CDR3 loop: CASSLGGRGHQPQHF.

The V call is TRBV7-9, the J call TRBJ2-2; the D call from TCRdb, TRBD1, cannot be confirmed without DNA. The CDR3 runs 15 residues. CDR1 and CDR2 (germline): SEHNR, FQNEAQ (reference sequence). The CDR3 sequence: CASSLKGGRNGELFF. Full variable domain (remainder filled in from reference TRBV7-9 and TRBJ2-2): DTGVSQNPRHKITKRGQNVTFRCDPISEHNRLYWYRQTLGQGPEFLTYFQNEAQLEKSRLLSDRFSAERPKGSFSTLEIQRTEQGDSAMYLCASSLKGGRNGELFFGEGSRLTVL.

This clonotype is labeled medium-sized based on frequency. The rearrangement links TRBV27 to TRBJ2-1; lacking DNA, the TRBD2 call made by TCRdb goes unchecked. The germline CDR1 and CDR2 sequences are MNHEY and SMNVEV (reference sequence). The CDR3 sequence is 14 residues long. CDR3 in amino acids: CASSPQLAYNEQFF.

The gene calls are TRBV6-5 and TRBJ2-3; TCRdb designates TRBD2, a call that cannot be tested without DNA. The CDR3 spans 16 residues. Germline V gives CDR1 MNHEY, CDR2 SVGAGI. CDR3 residues: CASSSRTSGFTDTQYF.

The V gene is TRBV5-4, the J gene TRBJ1-1; lacking DNA, the TRBD1 call made by TCRdb goes unchecked. In germline, CDR1 is SGHNT, CDR2 YYREEE (reference sequence). The CDR3 loop spans 14 amino acids. The CDR3 region is CASSSDRADTEAFF.